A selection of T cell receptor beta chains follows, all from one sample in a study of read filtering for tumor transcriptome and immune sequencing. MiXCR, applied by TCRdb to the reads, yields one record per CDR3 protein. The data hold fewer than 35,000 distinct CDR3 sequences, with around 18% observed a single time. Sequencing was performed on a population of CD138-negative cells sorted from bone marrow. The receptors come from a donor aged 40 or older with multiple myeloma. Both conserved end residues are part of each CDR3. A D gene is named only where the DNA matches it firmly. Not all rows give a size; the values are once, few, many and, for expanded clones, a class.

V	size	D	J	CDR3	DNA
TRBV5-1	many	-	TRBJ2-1	CASSLRGSNEQFF	TGCGCCAGCAGCTTGAGAGGTTCCAATGAGCAGTTCTTC
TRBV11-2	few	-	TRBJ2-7	CASSLGQGKYYEQYF	TGTGCCAGCAGCTTAGGGCAGGGGAAATACTACGAGCAGTACTTC
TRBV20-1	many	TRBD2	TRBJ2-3	CSAPGDTSGRAKSTDTQYF	TGCAGTGCCCCGGGGGATACTAGCGGGAGGGCCAAAAGCACAGATACGCAGTATTTT
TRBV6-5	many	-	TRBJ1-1	CASSTPPEAFF	TGTGCCAGCAGTACCCCCCCTGAAGCTTTCTTT
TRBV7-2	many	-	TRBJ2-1	CASSLVGRRYNEQFF	TGTGCCAGCAGCTTAGTCGGGCGAAGGTACAATGAGCAGTTCTTC
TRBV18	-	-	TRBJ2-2	CASSPLSGNTRELFF	TGTGCCAGCTCACCCCTGTCAGGAAACACCAGGGAGCTGTTTTTT
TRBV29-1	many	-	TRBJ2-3	CSVEERRTGSAQYF	TGCAGCGTTGAAGAGAGGCGCACCGGGTCGGCGCAGTATTTT
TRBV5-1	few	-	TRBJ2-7	CASSPQQGRTYEQYF	TGCGCCAGCAGCCCCCAACAGGGAAGGACCTACGAGCAGTACTTC
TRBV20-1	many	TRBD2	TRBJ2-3	CGTGTSDTDTQYF	TGCGGCACCGGGACTAGCGACACAGATACGCAGTATTTT
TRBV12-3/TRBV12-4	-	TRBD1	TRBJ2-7	CASSSGQALYF	TGTGCCAGCAGCTCTGGACAGGCCCTGTACTTC
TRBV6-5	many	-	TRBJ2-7	CASSYLVGSLREQYF	TGTGCCAGCAGTTACTTAGTCGGGAGCCTGAGAGAGCAGTACTTC
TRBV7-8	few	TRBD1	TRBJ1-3	CASSLTGFNTGNTIYF	TGTGCCAGCAGTCTGACAGGGTTTAACACTGGAAACACCATATATTTT
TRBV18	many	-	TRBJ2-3	CASSLSEGFTDTQYF	TGTGCCAGCTCACTCTCTGAGGGTTTCACAGATACGCAGTATTTT
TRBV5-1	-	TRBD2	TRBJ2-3	CASSPTSGSLVDTQYF	TGCGCCAGCAGCCCAACTAGCGGGAGCTTAGTAGATACGCAGTATTTT
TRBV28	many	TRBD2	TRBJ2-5	CASSGAGVGETQYF	TGTGCCAGCAGTGGAGCGGGAGTGGGGGAGACCCAGTACTTC
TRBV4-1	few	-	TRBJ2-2	CASSAPGGTGWVKSTGELFF	TGCGCCAGCAGCGCCCCCGGGGGGACAGGCTGGGTGAAATCCACCGGGGAGCTGTTTTTT
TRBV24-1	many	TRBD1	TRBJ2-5	CATSEGTATPRETQYF	TGTGCCACCAGTGAAGGGACAGCCACCCCGAGAGAGACCCAGTACTTC
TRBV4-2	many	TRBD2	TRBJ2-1	CASSLSAGGSYNEQFF	TGTGCCAGCAGCCTCTCAGCGGGGGGTTCCTACAATGAGCAGTTCTTC
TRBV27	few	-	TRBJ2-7	CASSLVQGTGEQYF	TGTGCCAGCAGTTTGGTTCAGGGAACAGGCGAGCAGTACTTC
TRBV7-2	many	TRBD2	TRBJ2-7	CASSLAGAYEQYF	TGTGCCAGCAGCTTGGCGGGGGCCTACGAGCAGTACTTC
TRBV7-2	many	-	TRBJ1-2	CASTLGGAGDYGYTF	TGTGCCAGCACCTTAGGAGGGGCAGGGGACTATGGCTACACCTTC
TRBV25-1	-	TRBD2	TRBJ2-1	CASSNTSGMNPYNEQFF	TGTGCCAGCAGTAACACCAGCGGGATGAATCCCTACAATGAGCAGTTCTTC
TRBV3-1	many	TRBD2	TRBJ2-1	CASSDGTSGSVNEQFF	TGTGCCAGCAGCGACGGGACTAGCGGGAGTGTTAATGAGCAGTTCTTC
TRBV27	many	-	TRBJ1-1	CASTRGGHTEAFF	TGTGCCAGCACCCGAGGGGGGCACACTGAAGCTTTCTTT
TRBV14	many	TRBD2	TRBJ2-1	CASSHPGLAGFEQFF	TGTGCCAGCAGCCATCCGGGACTAGCGGGGTTTGAGCAGTTCTTC
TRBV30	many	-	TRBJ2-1	CAGRPPQARYNEQFF	TGTGCCGGACGACCCCCGCAGGCCCGCTACAATGAGCAGTTCTTC
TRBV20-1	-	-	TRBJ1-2	CSPQDGNYGYTF	TGCAGTCCTCAGGACGGGAACTATGGCTACACCTTC
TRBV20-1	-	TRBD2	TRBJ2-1	CSARGGDYYNEQFF	TGCAGTGCTAGAGGAGGGGACTACTACAATGAGCAGTTCTTC
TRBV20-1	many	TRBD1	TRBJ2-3	CSARTGGSGDTQYF	TGCAGTGCTCGGACAGGGGGCAGTGGAGATACGCAGTATTTT
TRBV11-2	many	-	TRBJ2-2	CASSPETHTGELFF	TGTGCCAGCAGCCCGGAGACTCACACCGGGGAGCTGTTTTTT
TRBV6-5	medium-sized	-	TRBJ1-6	CASSRGSQLNSPLHF	TGTGCCAGCAGCAGGGGCAGCCAACTAAATTCACCCCTCCACTTT
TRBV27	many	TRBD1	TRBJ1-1	CASSLIQGSEAFF	TGTGCCAGCAGTTTAATACAGGGGAGTGAAGCTTTCTTT
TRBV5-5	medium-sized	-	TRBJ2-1	CASSRADSSYNEQFF	TGTGCCAGCAGCCGGGCCGATAGTTCCTACAATGAGCAGTTCTTC
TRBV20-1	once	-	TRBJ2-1	CSARAVSDNEQFF	TGCAGTGCTAGAGCGGTCTCCGACAATGAGCAGTTCTTC
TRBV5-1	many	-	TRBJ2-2	CASSLGHNTGELFF	TGCGCCAGCAGCTTGGGGCACAACACCGGGGAGCTGTTTTTT
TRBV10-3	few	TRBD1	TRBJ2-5	CAISDSPGTEYQETQYF	TGTGCCATCAGTGATAGCCCCGGGACAGAGTACCAAGAGACCCAGTACTTC
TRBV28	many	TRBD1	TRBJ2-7	CASSADRYEQYF	TGTGCCAGCAGTGCGGACAGGTACGAGCAGTACTTC
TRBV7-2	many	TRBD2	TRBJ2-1	CASSRIGGRLAGLNEQFF	TGTGCCAGCAGCCGAATAGGGGGCCGGCTAGCGGGACTCAATGAGCAGTTCTTC
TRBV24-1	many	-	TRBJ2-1	CATSDFSRGHNEQFF	TGTGCCACCAGTGATTTCTCCAGGGGCCACAATGAGCAGTTCTTC
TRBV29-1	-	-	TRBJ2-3	CSLWGGEGTSTDTQYF	TGCAGCTTGTGGGGCGGAGAGGGGACTAGCACAGATACGCAGTATTTT
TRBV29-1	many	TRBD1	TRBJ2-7	CSVEGAGGSHEQYF	TGCAGCGTTGAAGGCGCAGGGGGAAGCCACGAGCAGTACTTC
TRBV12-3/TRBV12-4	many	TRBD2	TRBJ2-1	CASSWDWGGEQFF	TGTGCCAGCAGCTGGGACTGGGGGGGGGAGCAGTTCTTC
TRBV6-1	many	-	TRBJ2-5	CASSPLTSQVAQYF	TGTGCCAGCAGTCCCCTGACTAGTCAGGTGGCCCAGTACTTC
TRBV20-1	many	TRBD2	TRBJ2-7	CSAPPRLAGSEQYF	TGCAGTGCTCCCCCCCGTCTAGCGGGAAGCGAGCAGTACTTC
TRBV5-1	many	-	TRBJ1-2	CASSPDLAGVYGYTF	TGCGCCAGCAGCCCCGACCTGGCAGGGGTCTATGGCTACACCTTC
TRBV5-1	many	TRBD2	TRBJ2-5	CASSPGLAGRETQYF	TGCGCCAGCAGCCCCGGACTAGCGGGGAGAGAGACCCAGTACTTC
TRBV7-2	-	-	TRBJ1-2	CSSSSRTENNYGYTF	TGTTCCAGCAGCTCCCGGACAGAGAATAACTATGGCTACACCTTC
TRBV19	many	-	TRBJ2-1	CASLGSGSYNEQFF	TGTGCCAGCCTCGGGAGCGGGTCCTACAATGAGCAGTTCTTC
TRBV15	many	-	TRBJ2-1	CATGRVGYNEQFF	TGTGCCACGGGTCGGGTGGGTTACAATGAGCAGTTCTTC